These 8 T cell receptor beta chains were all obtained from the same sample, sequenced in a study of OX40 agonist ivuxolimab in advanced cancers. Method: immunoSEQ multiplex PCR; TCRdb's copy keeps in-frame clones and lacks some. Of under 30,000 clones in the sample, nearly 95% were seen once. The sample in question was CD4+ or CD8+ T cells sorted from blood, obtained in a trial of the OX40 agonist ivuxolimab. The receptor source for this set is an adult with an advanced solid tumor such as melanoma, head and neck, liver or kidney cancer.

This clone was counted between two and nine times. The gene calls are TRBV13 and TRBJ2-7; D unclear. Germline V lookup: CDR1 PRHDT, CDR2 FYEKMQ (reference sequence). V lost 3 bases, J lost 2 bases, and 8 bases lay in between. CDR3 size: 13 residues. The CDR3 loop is CASSFGRAYEQYF. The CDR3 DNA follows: TGTGCCAGCAGCTTTGGTCGTGCCTACGAGCAGTACTTC.

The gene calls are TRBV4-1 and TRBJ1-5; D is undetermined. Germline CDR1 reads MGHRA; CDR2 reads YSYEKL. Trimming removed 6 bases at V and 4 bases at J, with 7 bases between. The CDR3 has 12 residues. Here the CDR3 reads CASSYPNQPQHF. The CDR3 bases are TGCGCCAGCAGTTACCCTAATCAGCCCCAGCATTTT.

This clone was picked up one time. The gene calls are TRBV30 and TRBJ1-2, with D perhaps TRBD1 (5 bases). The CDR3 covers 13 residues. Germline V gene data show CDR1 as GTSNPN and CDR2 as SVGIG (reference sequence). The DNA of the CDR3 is TGTGCGGGGCGGGGGTCCGAGGACTCCGGCTACACCTTC. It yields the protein CAGRGSEDSGYTF.

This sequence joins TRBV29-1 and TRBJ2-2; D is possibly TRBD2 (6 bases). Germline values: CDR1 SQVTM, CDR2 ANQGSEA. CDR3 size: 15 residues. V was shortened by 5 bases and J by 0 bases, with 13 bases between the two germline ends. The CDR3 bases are TGCAGCGTTCTTCCGGGACTTCCGAACACCGGGGAGCTGTTTTTT. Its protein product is CSVLPGLPNTGELFF.

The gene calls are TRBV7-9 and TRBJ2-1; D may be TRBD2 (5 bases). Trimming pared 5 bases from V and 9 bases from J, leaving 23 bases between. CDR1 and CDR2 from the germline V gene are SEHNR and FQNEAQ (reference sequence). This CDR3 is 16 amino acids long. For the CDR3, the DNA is TGTGCCAGCAGCCCCGCTTCGGGGATCCCTTTCGGTGAGCAGTTCTTC. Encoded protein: CASSPASGIPFGEQFF.

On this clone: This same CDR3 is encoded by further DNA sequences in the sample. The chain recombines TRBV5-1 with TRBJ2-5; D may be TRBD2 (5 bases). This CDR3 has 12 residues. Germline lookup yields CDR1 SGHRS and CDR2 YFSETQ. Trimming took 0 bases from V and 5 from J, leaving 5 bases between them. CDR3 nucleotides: TGCGCCAGCAGCTTGGCGGGGGAGACCCAGTACTTC. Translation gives CASSLAGETQYF. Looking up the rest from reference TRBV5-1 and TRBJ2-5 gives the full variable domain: KAGVTQTPRYLIKTRGQQVTLSCSPISGHRSVSWYQQTPGQGLQFLFEYFSETQRNKGNFPGRFSGRQFSNSRSEMNVSTLELGDSALYLCASSLAGETQYFGPGTRLLVL.

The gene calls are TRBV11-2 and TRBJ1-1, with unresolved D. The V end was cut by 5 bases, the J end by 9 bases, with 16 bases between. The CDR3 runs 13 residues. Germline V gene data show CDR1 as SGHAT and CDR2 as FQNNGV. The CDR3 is CASSLGLLAKAFF. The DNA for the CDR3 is TGTGCCAGCAGCCTCGGGCTCCTAGCAAAAGCTTTCTTT.

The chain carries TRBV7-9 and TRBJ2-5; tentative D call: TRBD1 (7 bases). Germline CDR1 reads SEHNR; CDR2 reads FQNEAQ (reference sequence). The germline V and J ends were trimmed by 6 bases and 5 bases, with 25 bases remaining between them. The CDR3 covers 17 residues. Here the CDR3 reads CASRTRRQGGWGETQYF. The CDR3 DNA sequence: TGTGCCAGCAGAACAAGACGACAGGGAGGTTGGGGGGAGACCCAGTACTTC.